The clone carrying this T cell receptor beta chain was seen a few times. Unique molecular identifiers were attached to individual cDNA molecules during library preparation. Using its own MiXCR run on the RACE reads, TCRdb lists one record per CDR3 protein. This sample has about 300,000 distinct CDR3 sequences, with 4.5% to 5.5% found just once. Germline V gene lookup returns CDR1 SNHLY and CDR2 FYNNEI. There are 14 residues in the CDR3. V lost 4 bases to trimming and J lost 12 bases, with 21 bases between them. The time point denotes: pre-sensitization, week 0. Regarding treatment: therapeutic diphenylcyclopropenone sensitization with weekly scalp DPC. The sample comes from a study of human T cells and chemical hapten exposure.

The TCR originated in a woman aged 18-29 years with alopecia areata. Some clones in this sample may be carry-over from other donors' samples. Source: whole blood, taken in connection with sensitization to the hapten diphenylcyclopropenone (DPC). This chain connects TRBV2 to TRBJ1-1; D is undetermined. CDR3 amino acids: CASSGIREDGPTFF. The CDR3 DNA is TGTGCCAGCAGTGGGATACGTGAGGACGGGCCAACTTTCTTT.